This TCR beta chain was documented in a study of technical replicates of blood from several donors. Clones were read by immunoSEQ multiplex PCR, and TCRdb kept only the in-frame ones, dropping some. The table includes approximately 64,000 clones, roughly 86% detected once. V lost 5 bases, J lost 8 bases, and 21 bases lay in between. The CDR3 sequence is 16 residues long. Germline CDR1 LNHNV, CDR2 YYDKDF (reference sequence). The chain links TRBV15 to TRBJ1-4; D is unclear. Source material: PBMCs. The receptor's source is a human donor in good health. Some clones in this sample may be carry-over from other donors' samples. CDR3 protein: CATSPRVWAGLEKLFF. DNA for the CDR3: TGTGCCACCAGCCCGCGGGTTTGGGCGGGCCTAGAAAAACTGTTTTTT.